Detailed here is one T cell receptor (beta chain). The assay was immunoSEQ multiplex PCR, and TCRdb's table has in-frame clones only and misses some. The table includes approximately 90,000 clones, approximately 86% detected once. The sample belongs to a study of blood T cell repertoires in COVID-19. V was pared by 0 bases and J by 7 bases, with 8 bases between. The CDR3 totals 14 residues. Germline CDR1 SGDLS, CDR2 YYNGEE. Sequenced: peripheral blood. The V and J genes are TRBV9 and TRBJ1-6; D gene unclear. This TCR was sampled from a woman aged 80 or older with acute or convalescent COVID-19. The CDR3 DNA reads as TGTGCCAGCAGCGTAGTCCGGGGAAATTCACCCCTCCACTTT. As protein: CASSVVRGNSPLHF.